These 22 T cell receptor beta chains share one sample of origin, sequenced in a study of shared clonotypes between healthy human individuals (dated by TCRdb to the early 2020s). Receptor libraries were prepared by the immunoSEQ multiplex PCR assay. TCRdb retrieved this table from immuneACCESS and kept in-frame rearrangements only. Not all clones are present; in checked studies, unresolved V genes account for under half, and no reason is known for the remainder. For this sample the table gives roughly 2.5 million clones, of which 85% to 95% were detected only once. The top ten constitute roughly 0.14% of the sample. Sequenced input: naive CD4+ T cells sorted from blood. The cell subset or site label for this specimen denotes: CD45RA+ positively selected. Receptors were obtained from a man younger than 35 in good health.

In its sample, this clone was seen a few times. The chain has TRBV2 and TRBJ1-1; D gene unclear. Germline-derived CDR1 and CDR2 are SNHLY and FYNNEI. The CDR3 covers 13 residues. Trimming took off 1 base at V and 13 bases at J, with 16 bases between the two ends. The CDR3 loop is CASSEEVYSGVFF. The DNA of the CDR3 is TGTGCCAGCAGTGAAGAGGTCTATTCTGGCGTTTTCTTT.

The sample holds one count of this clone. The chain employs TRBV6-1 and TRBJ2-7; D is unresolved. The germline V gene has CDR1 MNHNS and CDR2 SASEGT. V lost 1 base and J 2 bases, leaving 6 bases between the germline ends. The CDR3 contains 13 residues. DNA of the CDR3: TGTGCCAGCAGTGAAGAGCCGGCCTACGAGCAGTACTTC. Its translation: CASSEEPAYEQYF.

CDR3 sequence: CASSYSAQGGSPLHF. The CDR3, as DNA: TGTGCCAGCAGTTACTCGGCCCAGGGTGGTTCACCCCTCCACTTT. The chain joins TRBV6-5 to TRBJ1-6, with D tentatively TRBD1 (5 bases). V was clipped by 0 bases and J by 9 bases, with 12 bases between them. CDR1 MNHEY and CDR2 SVGAGI come from the germline V gene. This CDR3 has 15 residues.

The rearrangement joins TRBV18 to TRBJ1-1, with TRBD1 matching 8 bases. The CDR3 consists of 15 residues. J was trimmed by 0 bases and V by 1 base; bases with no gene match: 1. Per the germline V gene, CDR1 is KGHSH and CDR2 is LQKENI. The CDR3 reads CASSPQDRVNTEAFF. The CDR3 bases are TGTGCCAGCTCACCACAGGACAGGGTGAACACTGAAGCTTTCTTT. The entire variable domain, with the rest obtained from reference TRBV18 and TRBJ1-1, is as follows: NAGVMQNPRHLVRRRGQEARLRCSPMKGHSHVYWYRQLPEEGLKFMVYLQKENIIDESGMPKERFSAEFPKEGPSILRIQQVVRGDSAAYFCASSPQDRVNTEAFFGQGTRLTVV.

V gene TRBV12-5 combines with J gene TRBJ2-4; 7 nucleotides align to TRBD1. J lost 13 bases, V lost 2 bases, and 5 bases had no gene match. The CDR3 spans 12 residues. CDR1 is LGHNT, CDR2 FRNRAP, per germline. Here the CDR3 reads CASGLKPGQQYF. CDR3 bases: TGTGCTAGTGGTTTGAAACCGGGACAGCAGTACTTC.

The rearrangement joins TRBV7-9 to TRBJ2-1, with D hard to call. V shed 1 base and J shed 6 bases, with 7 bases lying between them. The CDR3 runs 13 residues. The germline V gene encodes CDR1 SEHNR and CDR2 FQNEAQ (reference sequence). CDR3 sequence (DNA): TGTGCCAGCAGCTTAGAGAAAGGCAATGAGCAGTTCTTC. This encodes CASSLEKGNEQFF. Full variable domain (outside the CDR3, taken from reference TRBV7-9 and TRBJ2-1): DTGVSQNPRHKITKRGQNVTFRCDPISEHNRLYWYRQTLGQGPEFLTYFQNEAQLEKSRLLSDRFSAERPKGSFSTLEIQRTEQGDSAMYLCASSLEKGNEQFFGPGTRLTVL.

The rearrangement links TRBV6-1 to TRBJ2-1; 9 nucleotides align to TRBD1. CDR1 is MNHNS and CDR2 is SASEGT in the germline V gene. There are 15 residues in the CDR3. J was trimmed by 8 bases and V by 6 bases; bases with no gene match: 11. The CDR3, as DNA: TGTGCCAGCAGGCCCGGGACAGGGATGGGACATGAGCAGTTCTTC. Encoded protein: CASRPGTGMGHEQFF.

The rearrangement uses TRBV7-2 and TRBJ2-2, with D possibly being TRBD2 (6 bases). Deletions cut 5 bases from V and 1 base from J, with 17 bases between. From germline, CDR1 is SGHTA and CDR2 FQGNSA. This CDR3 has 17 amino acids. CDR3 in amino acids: CASSRKPSAWNTGELFF. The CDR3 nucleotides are TGTGCCAGCAGCCGGAAACCTAGCGCATGGAACACCGGGGAGCTGTTTTTT.

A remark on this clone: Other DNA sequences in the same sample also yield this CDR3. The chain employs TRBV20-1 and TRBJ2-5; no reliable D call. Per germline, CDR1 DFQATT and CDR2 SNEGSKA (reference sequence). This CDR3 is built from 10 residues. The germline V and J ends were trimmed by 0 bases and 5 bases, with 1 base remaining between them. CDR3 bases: TGCAGTGCTAGAGAGGAGACCCAGTACTTC. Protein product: CSAREETQYF.

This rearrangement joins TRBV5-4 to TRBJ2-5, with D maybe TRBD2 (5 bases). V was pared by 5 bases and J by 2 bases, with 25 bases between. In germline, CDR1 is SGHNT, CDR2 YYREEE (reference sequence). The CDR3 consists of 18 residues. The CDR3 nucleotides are TGTGCCAGCAGTTCCATATGGGCGGCCGAGGGATTTCAAGAGACCCAGTACTTC. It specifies CASSSIWAAEGFQETQYF.

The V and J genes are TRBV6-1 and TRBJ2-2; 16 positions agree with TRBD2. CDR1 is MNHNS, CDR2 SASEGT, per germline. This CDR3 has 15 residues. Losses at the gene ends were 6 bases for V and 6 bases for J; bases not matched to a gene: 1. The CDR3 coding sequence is TGTGCCAGCAGGGGACTAGCGGGGGGGCCCGGGGAGCTGTTTTTT. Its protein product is CASRGLAGGPGELFF.

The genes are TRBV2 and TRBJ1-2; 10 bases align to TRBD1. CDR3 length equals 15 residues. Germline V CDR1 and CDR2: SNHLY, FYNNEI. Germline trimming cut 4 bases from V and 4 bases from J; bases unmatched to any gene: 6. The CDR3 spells CASSGGQGGTYGYTF. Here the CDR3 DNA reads TGTGCCAGCAGTGGCGGACAGGGGGGAACCTATGGCTACACCTTC.

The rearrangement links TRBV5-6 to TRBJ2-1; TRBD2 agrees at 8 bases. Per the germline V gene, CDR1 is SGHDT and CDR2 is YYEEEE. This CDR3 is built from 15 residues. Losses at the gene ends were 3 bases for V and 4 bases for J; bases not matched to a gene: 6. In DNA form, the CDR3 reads TGTGCCAGCAGCTCCCCGGGGGGGGTGTACAATGAGCAGTTCTTC. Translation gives CASSSPGGVYNEQFF.

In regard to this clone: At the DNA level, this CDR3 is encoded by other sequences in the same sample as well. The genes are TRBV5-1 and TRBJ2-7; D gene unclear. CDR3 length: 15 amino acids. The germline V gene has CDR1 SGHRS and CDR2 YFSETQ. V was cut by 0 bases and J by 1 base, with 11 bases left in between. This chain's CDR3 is CASSLEGSGSYEQYF. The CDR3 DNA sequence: TGCGCCAGCAGCTTGGAAGGATCGGGTTCCTACGAGCAGTACTTC.

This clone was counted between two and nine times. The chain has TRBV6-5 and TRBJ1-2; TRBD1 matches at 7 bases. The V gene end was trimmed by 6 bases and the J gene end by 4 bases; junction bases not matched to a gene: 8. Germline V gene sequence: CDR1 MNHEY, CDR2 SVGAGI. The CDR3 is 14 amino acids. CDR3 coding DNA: TGTGCCAGCAGAGATGGACAGGCGCTCTATGGCTACACCTTC. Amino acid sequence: CASRDGQALYGYTF.

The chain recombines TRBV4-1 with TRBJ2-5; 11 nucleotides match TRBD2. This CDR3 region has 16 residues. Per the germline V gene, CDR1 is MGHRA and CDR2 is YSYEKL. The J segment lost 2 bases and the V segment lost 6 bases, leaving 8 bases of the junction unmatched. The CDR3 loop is CASRGSGGANQETQYF. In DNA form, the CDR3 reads TGCGCCAGCAGGGGTAGCGGGGGGGCTAATCAAGAGACCCAGTACTTC.

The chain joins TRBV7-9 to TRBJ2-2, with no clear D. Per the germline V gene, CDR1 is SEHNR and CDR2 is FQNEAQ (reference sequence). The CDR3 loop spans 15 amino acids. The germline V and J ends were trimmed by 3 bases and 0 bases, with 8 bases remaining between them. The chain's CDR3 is CASSLASANTGELFF. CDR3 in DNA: TGTGCCAGCAGCTTGGCCTCGGCGAACACCGGGGAGCTGTTTTTT.

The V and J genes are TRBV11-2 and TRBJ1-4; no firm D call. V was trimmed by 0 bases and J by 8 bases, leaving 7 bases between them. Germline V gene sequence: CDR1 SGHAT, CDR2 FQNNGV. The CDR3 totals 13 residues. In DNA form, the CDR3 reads TGTGCCAGCAGCTTAGACCCCGGGGAAAAACTGTTTTTT. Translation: CASSLDPGEKLFF.

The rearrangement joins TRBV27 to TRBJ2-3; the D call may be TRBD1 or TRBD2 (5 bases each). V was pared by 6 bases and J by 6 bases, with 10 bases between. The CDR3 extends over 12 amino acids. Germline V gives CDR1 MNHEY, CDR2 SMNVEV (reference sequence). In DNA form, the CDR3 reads TGTGCCAGCAGCCGGTGGGGGGATACGCAGTATTTT. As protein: CASSRWGDTQYF.

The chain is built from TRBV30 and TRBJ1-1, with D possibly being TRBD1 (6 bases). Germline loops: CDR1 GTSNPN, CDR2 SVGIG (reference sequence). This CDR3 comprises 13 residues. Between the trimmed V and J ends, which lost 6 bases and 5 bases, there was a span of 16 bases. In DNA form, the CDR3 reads TGTGCCTGCACGAGGGGGGCAGGAACTGAAGCTTTCTTT. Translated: CACTRGAGTEAFF.

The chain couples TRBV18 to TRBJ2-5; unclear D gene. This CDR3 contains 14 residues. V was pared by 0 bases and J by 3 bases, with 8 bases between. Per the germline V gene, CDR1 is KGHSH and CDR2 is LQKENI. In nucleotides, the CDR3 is TGTGCCAGCTCACCACCTGCCTTAAAAGAGACCCAGTACTTC. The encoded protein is CASSPPALKETQYF.

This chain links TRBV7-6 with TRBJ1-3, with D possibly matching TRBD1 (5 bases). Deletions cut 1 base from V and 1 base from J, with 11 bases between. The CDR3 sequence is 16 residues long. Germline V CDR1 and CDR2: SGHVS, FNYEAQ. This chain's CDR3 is CASSLVDSLSGNTIYF. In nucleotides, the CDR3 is TGTGCCAGCAGCTTAGTCGACAGTTTATCTGGAAACACCATATATTTT.